The 32 T cell receptor beta chains given below trace back to one sample, sequenced in a study of identical twins. TCRdb analysed the 5' RACE reads with MiXCR anew, one entry per CDR3 protein. Of 1.5 million to 2 million distinct CDR3 sequences listed, less than 40% are singletons. The sample was cord blood. These TCRs come from a newborn girl in good health.

In its sample, this clonotype was seen many times. The chain joins TRBV5-1 to TRBJ2-5; D gene uncertain. From germline, CDR1 is SGHRS and CDR2 YFSETQ. The CDR3 loop spans 14 amino acids. V gave up 2 bases and J gave up 4 bases, with 12 bases separating them. The CDR3 region has the DNA TGCGCCAGCAGCTTATCAGGCACCACAGAGACCCAGTACTTC. It translates to CASSLSGTTETQYF.

A remark on this clonotype: One end of the junction does not line up with germline, which may come from a read error. The CDR3 here is CASSQAGQGAKTGELFF. In DNA form, the CDR3 reads TGTGCCAGCAGCCAAGCCGGACAGGGGGCGAAGACCGGGGAGCTGTTTTTT. This chain connects TRBV3-1 to TRBJ2-2; 11 bases fit TRBD1. Germline loops: CDR1 LGHDT, CDR2 YNNKEL (reference sequence). This CDR3 spans 17 amino acids.

This clonotype was counted a few times. V and J are TRBV20-1 and TRBJ1-1; no firm D call. Trimming removed 6 bases from V and 3 bases from J, with 8 bases in between. Germline lookup yields CDR1 DFQATT and CDR2 SNEGSKA (reference sequence). CDR3 length: 11 residues. The CDR3 loop reads CSALQDTEAFF. In DNA, the CDR3 is TGCAGTGCCCTGCAGGACACTGAAGCTTTCTTT.

This clonotype was observed a handful of times. This chain joins TRBV3-1 and TRBJ2-2; 8 bases line up with TRBD2. CDR1 and CDR2 (germline): LGHDT, YNNKEL (reference sequence). This CDR3 spans 17 amino acids. Trimming at V came to 0 bases and at J to 4 bases, leaving 7 bases not matched to a gene. CDR3: CASSQDRGTRVTGELFF. For the CDR3, the DNA is TGTGCCAGCAGCCAAGATCGCGGGACTAGGGTCACCGGGGAGCTGTTTTTT.

This clonotype occurred once. The CDR3 sequence: CASSLRWNTDTQYF. CDR3 DNA: TGTGCCAGCAGCTTACGTTGGAACACAGATACGCAGTATTTT. This rearrangement joins TRBV11-2 to TRBJ2-3; D gene uncertain. V lost 2 bases, J lost 2 bases, and 8 bases lay in between. The germline gives CDR1 SGHAT, CDR2 FQNNGV. The CDR3 is made up of 14 amino acids.

This clonotype was seen only a few times. The gene calls are TRBV20-1 and TRBJ2-1, with unresolved D. CDR1 DFQATT and CDR2 SNEGSKA come from the germline V gene (reference sequence). This CDR3 contains 14 residues. V was clipped by 6 bases and J by 6 bases, with 18 bases between them. The CDR3 loop is CSAEADPLLNEQFF. In DNA form, the CDR3 reads TGCAGTGCCGAGGCAGACCCTTTGCTCAATGAGCAGTTCTTC.

To note about this clonotype: The junction does not match germline at one end; this may be a read error. The CDR3 DNA follows: TGTGCCGGCAGCCGCGGGGGGGCGAGCACAGATACGCAGTATTTT. It encodes CAGSRGGASTDTQYF. The V call is TRBV11-2, the J call TRBJ2-3, with 9 bases lining up with TRBD2. This CDR3 has 15 amino acids. The V gene's germline CDR1 is SGHAT and CDR2 FQNNGV.

This clonotype was detected many times. This chain connects TRBV29-1 to TRBJ2-7, with TRBD1 matching over 8 bases. Germline-derived CDR1 and CDR2 are SQVTM and ANQGSEA. The CDR3 is made up of 17 amino acids. The trim removed 3 bases at V and 0 bases at J, leaving 13 bases unmatched. As DNA, the CDR3 is TGCAGCGTTGAGGATCAGGGACAGGCCCTTAGCTCCTACGAGCAGTACTTC. It encodes CSVEDQGQALSSYEQYF.

V is TRBV28 and J is TRBJ2-3, with D possibly being TRBD1 (5 bases). CDR1 and CDR2 (germline): MDHEN, SYDVKM. Trimming took 2 bases from V and 4 from J, leaving 10 bases between them. The CDR3 runs 14 residues. This chain's CDR3 is CASSLKDTSDTQYF. The CDR3 region has the DNA TGTGCCAGCAGTTTAAAGGACACTTCAGATACGCAGTATTTT.

V is TRBV4-2 and J is TRBJ1-5; the match to TRBD1 covers 7 bases. From germline, CDR1 is LGHNA and CDR2 YNFKEQ. The CDR3 runs 15 residues. After removal of 0 bases from V and 6 bases from J, the junction contained 5 bases not matched to a gene. DNA of the CDR3: TGTGCCAGCAGCCAAGAGAGGGCAGGGGGTCAGCCCCAGCATTTT. This sequence encodes CASSQERAGGQPQHF.

Ten or more counts support this clonotype. The chain uses TRBV18 and TRBJ2-7; D is undetermined. Germline CDR1 KGHSH, CDR2 LQKENI. V dropped 3 bases and J dropped 0 bases, with 6 bases sitting between them. The CDR3 sequence is 13 residues long. The CDR3 DNA reads TGTGCCAGCTCACCTGCGGACTCCTACGAGCAGTACTTC. Translating gives CASSPADSYEQYF.

In this sample, this clonotype turned up many times. This chain links TRBV5-1 with TRBJ2-7, with TRBD1 identical over 7 bases. The CDR3 consists of 18 residues. Germline V lookup: CDR1 SGHRS, CDR2 YFSETQ. J gave up 2 bases and V 2 bases, and 16 bases lay outside the gene matches. CDR3 amino acids: CASSLGTDYLAIPYEQYF. The CDR3 region has the DNA TGCGCCAGCAGCTTAGGGACAGACTACTTGGCCATTCCCTACGAGCAGTACTTC.

The chain combines TRBV5-1 with TRBJ1-4; perhaps TRBD1 as D (5 bases). Germline V gene data show CDR1 as SGHRS and CDR2 as YFSETQ. The length of the CDR3 is 15 residues. The V end was cut by 4 bases, the J end by 3 bases, with 13 bases between. The CDR3 DNA reads TGCGCCAGCAGCAGGCAGGGCTCCTCTAATGAAAAACTGTTTTTT. This encodes CASSRQGSSNEKLFF.

The chain is built from TRBV28 and TRBJ2-7; TRBD1 might be the D (6 bases). CDR3 length equals 14 residues. V lost 6 bases to trimming and J lost 2 bases, with 14 bases between them. Germline V gene lookup returns CDR1 MDHEN and CDR2 SYDVKM. The CDR3 region is CASRQAGTTYEQYF. DNA of the CDR3: TGTGCCAGCAGACAAGCCGGGACAACCTACGAGCAGTACTTC.

This clonotype was counted a few times. The chain recombines TRBV10-3 with TRBJ2-4; TRBD1 matches 9 bases. The DNA end favors TRBJ2-7, so the J call may be wrong. Per the germline V gene, CDR1 is ENHRY and CDR2 is SYGVKD. The CDR3 totals 14 residues. CDR3 sequence reads: CATQGGQGGYEQYF. The CDR3 nucleotides are TGTGCCACCCAAGGGGGACAGGGAGGCTACGAGCAGTACTTC.

The chain joins TRBV27 to TRBJ2-2; a possible D gene is TRBD1 (6 bases). Per the germline V gene, CDR1 is MNHEY and CDR2 is SMNVEV (reference sequence). This CDR3 region has 14 residues. The V and J ends lost 2 bases and 6 bases respectively, with 10 bases between them. CDR3 nucleotides: TGTGCCAGCAGTTTACGACAGGAGGCCGGGGAGCTGTTTTTT. As protein: CASSLRQEAGELFF.

This clonotype was observed a few times. The rearrangement joins TRBV5-1 to TRBJ1-1, with D uncertain. Trimming pared 2 bases from V and 0 bases from J, leaving 11 bases between. The CDR3 is 15 residues long. Germline lookup yields CDR1 SGHRS and CDR2 YFSETQ. CDR3: CASSFNGDLNTEAFF. CDR3 DNA: TGCGCCAGCAGCTTCAACGGGGATCTGAACACTGAAGCTTTCTTT. Full variable domain (remainder filled in from reference TRBV5-1 and TRBJ1-1): KAGVTQTPRYLIKTRGQQVTLSCSPISGHRSVSWYQQTPGQGLQFLFEYFSETQRNKGNFPGRFSGRQFSNSRSEMNVSTLELGDSALYLCASSFNGDLNTEAFFGQGTRLTVV.

This clonotype was picked up a small number of times. The chain couples TRBV11-2 to TRBJ2-3; D possibly matches TRBD1 or TRBD2 (6 bases each). Germline values: CDR1 SGHAT, CDR2 FQNNGV. Trimming removed 3 bases at V and 2 bases at J, with 18 bases between. The CDR3 runs 17 residues. CDR3 bases: TGTGCCAGCAGCTTTCGTGGGAGAGGGGGGAACACAGATACGCAGTATTTT. Amino acid sequence: CASSFRGRGGNTDTQYF.

This chain links TRBV20-1 with TRBJ1-2, with D possibly TRBD1 on 5 matching bases. The V end lost 1 base, the J end lost 4 bases, and 7 bases lay between the germline ends. Germline V CDR1 and CDR2: DFQATT, SNEGSKA (reference sequence). The CDR3 has 12 amino acids. CDR3 nucleotides: TGCAGTGCTAGAGTAAGGGGCTATGGCTACACCTTC. It translates to CSARVRGYGYTF.

Details on this clonotype: The junction shows a germline mismatch at one end, possibly a read error. The chain couples TRBV29-1 to TRBJ2-1; D unresolved. The germline V gene encodes CDR1 SQVTM and CDR2 ANQGSEA. This CDR3 comprises 16 residues. CDR3 nucleotide sequence: TGCAGCGTTGGAGGCAGCTTGGCCCAACGATACAATGAGCAGGTCTTC. Amino acids: CSVGGSLAQRYNEQVF.

V and J are TRBV3-1 and TRBJ2-2; 12 bases match TRBD2. Germline assignment: CDR1 LGHDT and CDR2 YNNKEL (reference sequence). The CDR3 contains 18 residues. The ends lost 1 base at V and 0 bases at J; junction bases unmatched: 3. In nucleotides, the CDR3 is TGTGCCAGCAGCCAAGGGAGGACTAGCGGGGCGAACACCGGGGAGCTGTTTTTT. Its translation is CASSQGRTSGANTGELFF.

This chain joins TRBV5-1 and TRBJ2-7; no definite D call. This CDR3 spans 13 amino acids. V lost 0 bases and J lost 10, with 14 bases in between. Per the germline V gene, CDR1 is SGHRS and CDR2 is YFSETQ. As DNA, the CDR3 is TGCGCCAGCAGCTTGGGGGCACTCCAGGCCCAGTACTTC. Amino acid sequence: CASSLGALQAQYF.

This sequence joins TRBV5-1 and TRBJ2-1; 10 bases agree with TRBD2. In germline, CDR1 is SGHRS, CDR2 YFSETQ. The V and J ends lost 2 bases and 9 bases, in that order; junction bases with no gene match: 11. The CDR3 is made up of 16 amino acids. CDR3 in DNA: TGCGCCAGCAGCTTAATCCCCCTAGCGGGAGCGACTGAGCAGTTCTTC. As protein: CASSLIPLAGATEQFF. Supplemented by reference TRBV5-1 and TRBJ2-1, the full variable domain reads KAGVTQTPRYLIKTRGQQVTLSCSPISGHRSVSWYQQTPGQGLQFLFEYFSETQRNKGNFPGRFSGRQFSNSRSEMNVSTLELGDSALYLCASSLIPLAGATEQFFGPGTRLTVL.

This clonotype showed up just once. The rearrangement joins TRBV3-1 to TRBJ2-7, with no clear D. CDR1 is LGHDT, CDR2 YNNKEL, per germline (reference sequence). Trimming removed 5 bases at V and 6 bases at J, with 17 bases between. CDR3 size: 14 residues. CDR3 residues: CASSARFLVREQYF. The CDR3 region has the DNA TGTGCCAGCAGCGCAAGGTTCCTCGTTCGCGAGCAGTACTTC.

The chain joins TRBV7-2 to TRBJ2-7; TRBD2 aligns across 11 bases. Germline trimming cut 5 bases from V and 7 bases from J; bases unmatched to any gene: 13. Per the germline V gene, CDR1 is SGHTA and CDR2 is FQGNSA. The CDR3 has 16 residues. CDR3 in DNA: TGTGCCAGCAGCCCATCGGATCTAGCGGGAGGTAGGGAGCAGTACTTC. Its protein product is CASSPSDLAGGREQYF.

This clonotype turned up a few times. The chain couples TRBV6-1 to TRBJ1-2, with a possible D match to TRBD1 (5 bases). V was clipped by 2 bases and J by 5 bases, with 12 bases between them. Germline V gene data show CDR1 as MNHNS and CDR2 as SASEGT. This CDR3 has 14 residues. CDR3 sequence: CASSERGVGYGYTF. The CDR3 DNA reads as TGTGCCAGCAGTGAAAGGGGCGTAGGGTATGGCTACACCTTC.

CDR3 region: CSASGRGEETQYF. Here the CDR3 DNA reads TGCAGTGCTAGCGGGAGAGGGGAAGAGACCCAGTACTTC. J is TRBJ2-5 and V is TRBV20-1; tentatively, D is TRBD2 (6 bases). The CDR3 has 13 amino acids. V was trimmed by 3 bases and J by 3 bases, leaving 11 bases between them. From germline, CDR1 is DFQATT and CDR2 SNEGSKA (reference sequence).

The chain employs TRBV11-2 and TRBJ2-3, with D hard to call. V lost 3 bases to trimming and J lost 1 base, with 8 bases between them. CDR1 SGHAT and CDR2 FQNNGV come from the germline V gene. The CDR3 is made up of 14 amino acids. CDR3 protein: CASSFGVRTDTQYF. For the CDR3, the DNA is TGTGCCAGCAGCTTTGGGGTCCGCACAGATACGCAGTATTTT.

This clonotype was detected a few times. The chain combines TRBV20-1 with TRBJ2-1, with TRBD2 matching over 11 bases. V gave up 2 bases and J gave up 6 bases; unmatched junction bases: 6. Germline CDR1 and CDR2: DFQATT and SNEGSKA (reference sequence). The CDR3 loop spans 15 amino acids. DNA of the CDR3: TGCAGTGCTAGACCCGGGACTAGCGGTTTCAATGAGCAGTTCTTC. Translated: CSARPGTSGFNEQFF.

This clonotype has only a few counts. The rearrangement joins TRBV7-8 to TRBJ1-2; TRBD1 aligns across 8 bases. Per germline, CDR1 SGHVS and CDR2 FQNEAQ. Losses at the gene ends were 1 base for V and 4 bases for J; bases not matched to a gene: 14. This CDR3 contains 18 residues. The CDR3 region is CASSLVRQGIRGGYGYTF. CDR3 in DNA: TGTGCCAGCAGCTTAGTCCGACAGGGGATTAGGGGCGGCTATGGCTACACCTTC.

The chain joins TRBV3-1 to TRBJ2-2; 7 bases agree with TRBD1. The CDR3 is 13 amino acids. The V and J ends lost 4 bases and 6 bases, in that order; junction bases with no gene match: 2. Germline V lookup: CDR1 LGHDT, CDR2 YNNKEL (reference sequence). Here the CDR3 reads CASSPTGPGELFF. CDR3 DNA: TGTGCCAGCAGCCCGACAGGGCCCGGGGAGCTGTTTTTT.

V gene TRBV20-1 combines with J gene TRBJ2-3; TRBD2 agrees at 12 bases. The CDR3 loop spans 15 amino acids. Germline trimming cut 5 bases from V and 3 bases from J; bases unmatched to any gene: 6. The germline V gene encodes CDR1 DFQATT and CDR2 SNEGSKA (reference sequence). CDR3 in amino acids: CSAPSGGGLTDTQYF. Here the CDR3 DNA reads TGCAGTGCTCCTAGCGGGGGGGGGTTGACAGATACGCAGTATTTT.